Listed below are T cell receptor beta chains from one sample, sequenced in a study of blood T cell repertoires in COVID-19. TCRdb keeps only in-frame clones here, not all; method: immunoSEQ multiplex PCR. Here the sample spans a few hundred thousand clones, roughly 87% being singletons. Material for sequencing was PBMCs or T cells enriched from blood (not recorded which). The receptor set was obtained from a woman aged 25 to 39 who had recovered from COVID-19. Both conserved end residues are part of each CDR3. D genes are given only for firm matches. Rows give clone size only sometimes, using once, few, many, or a class for an expanded clone.

-	TRBV19	-	TRBJ1-5	TGTGCCAGTAGTTTCGACAGTATGGCCCAGCATTTT	CASSFDSMAQHF
once	TRBV24-1	-	TRBJ1-2	TGTGCCACCAGTGACTCGACAGTCAACTATGGCTACACCTTC	CATSDSTVNYGYTF
-	TRBV13	-	TRBJ1-2	TGTGCCAGCAGCGGCACCGGGGGTAACTATGGCTACACCTTC	CASSGTGGNYGYTF
-	TRBV2	-	TRBJ2-5	TGTGCCAGCACTCGGGAAGAGACCCAGTACTTC	CASTREETQYF
-	TRBV5-4	TRBD2	TRBJ2-7	TGTGCCAGCAGCCCCGCCGGACTAGCGGGGACCTACGAGCAGTACTTC	CASSPAGLAGTYEQYF
-	TRBV30	TRBD1	TRBJ1-6	TGTGCCTGGACCGGGACAGGGTCTGCACCCCTCCACTTT	CAWTGTGSAPLHF
-	TRBV27	-	TRBJ2-7	TGTGCCAGCAGTTTATCCCAGGGGAACTCCTACGAGCAGTACTTC	CASSLSQGNSYEQYF
-	TRBV5-4	TRBD1	TRBJ1-6	TGTGCCAGCAGCTCCCCACTAACAGGGGGCGAACACTTT	CASSSPLTGGEHF
-	TRBV28	TRBD2	TRBJ2-7	TGTGCCAGCAGTTTACCTCATGCGATGACTAGCGGGGACGAGCAGTACTTC	CASSLPHAMTSGDEQYF
-	TRBV13	-	TRBJ2-5	TGTGCCAGCAGCACCGCCGGGGGACAGTCTATTGAGACCCAGTACTTC	CASSTAGGQSIETQYF
few	TRBV7-8	-	TRBJ1-4	TGTGCCAGCAGCTTAGGAGGAGTTGTTAATGAAAAACTGTTTTTT	CASSLGGVVNEKLFF
-	TRBV3-1/TRBV3-2	-	TRBJ1-2	TGTGCCAGCAGCAAACCGGAACTAGGGCACGGCTACACCTTC	CASSKPELGHGYTF
few	TRBV7-2	-	TRBJ1-5	TGTGCCAGCAGCCAAGTAGTTAGCAATCAGCCCCAGCATTTT	CASSQVVSNQPQHF
-	TRBV27	TRBD1	TRBJ2-1	TGTGCCAGCAGTACCTCCCCGACAGGGCGCTTATTGAATGAGCAGTTCTTC	CASSTSPTGRLLNEQFF
-	TRBV5-5	TRBD1	TRBJ1-5	TGTGCCAGCAGCTTGGGTCCCGGGACAGAAAGCAATCAGCCCCAGCATTTT	CASSLGPGTESNQPQHF
-	TRBV7-7	TRBD2	TRBJ2-7	TGTGCTAGCAGCTTAGCCCTAGCGGATACTTACGAGCAGTACTTC	CASSLALADTYEQYF
few	TRBV27	-	TRBJ2-7	TGTGCCAGCAGTTTCAGAGACAGGAGCTCCTACGAGCAGTACTTC	CASSFRDRSSYEQYF
few	TRBV4-1	TRBD2	TRBJ2-7	TGCGCCAGCAGCCAGGCTAGCGGTTACGAGCAGTACTTC	CASSQASGYEQYF
-	TRBV5-4	-	TRBJ2-1	TGTGCCAGCAGCCGGGGAGGACGGGAGAGTAATGAGCAGTTCTTC	CASSRGGRESNEQFF
-	TRBV18	-	TRBJ2-7	TGTGCCAGCTCACCACCGAGCCACGAGCAGTACTTC	CASSPPSHEQYF
-	TRBV3-1/TRBV3-2	-	TRBJ1-2	TGTGCCAGCAGCCAAGAGCTGGGGCCCTATGGCTACACCTTC	CASSQELGPYGYTF
-	TRBV6-5	-	TRBJ2-7	TGTGCCAGCAAACAGGGTACCCTCGGTGGGCAGTACTTC	CASKQGTLGGQYF
-	TRBV11-3	TRBD1	TRBJ2-5	TGTGCCAGCAGCCTAGGGGGCGCGGAGACCCAGTACTTC	CASSLGGAETQYF
once	TRBV4-1	TRBD2	TRBJ2-7	TGCGCCAGCAGCCAAGTGGTAGGACTAGCGGCTCGCAAGCAGTACTTC	CASSQVVGLAARKQYF
-	TRBV2	TRBD1	TRBJ1-4	TGTGCCAGCACGGAGGGGGCGAGAGAAAAACTGTTTTTT	CASTEGAREKLFF
-	TRBV14	-	TRBJ2-1	TGTGCCAGCAGCCAAGACGGCCAGGGAAGGGAGCAGTTCTTC	CASSQDGQGREQFF
-	TRBV5-6	TRBD1	TRBJ2-5	TGTGCCAGCAGCAAGATACAGGGGGCAGAGACCCAGTACTTC	CASSKIQGAETQYF
-	TRBV27	TRBD1	TRBJ1-2	TGTGCCAGCAGCCGACTCACACCGACAACAGGGGGAATGGGTGGCTACACCTTC	CASSRLTPTTGGMGGYTF
-	TRBV3-1/TRBV3-2	TRBD2	TRBJ2-1	TGTGCCAGCAGCCAAGGCACTAGCGGGGGGGACGAGCAGTTCTTC	CASSQGTSGGDEQFF
-	TRBV7-3	-	TRBJ2-1	TGTGCCAGCAGCTTAGGCAGGGATGACCGCGAGCAGTTCTTC	CASSLGRDDREQFF
-	TRBV10-3	-	TRBJ1-1	TGTGCCATCAGTGAACCCCTGAGTGAAGCTTTCTTT	CAISEPLSEAFF
-	TRBV4-2	TRBD1	TRBJ2-7	TGTGCCAGCAGCCAAGCGGACAGGCTCTTCGAGCAGTACTTC	CASSQADRLFEQYF
-	TRBV18	TRBD2	TRBJ2-1	TGTGCCAGCTCACCCCCCGGGACTAGCGGATACAATGAGCAGTTCTTC	CASSPPGTSGYNEQFF
-	TRBV19	TRBD2	TRBJ2-7	TGTGCCAGTAGTATAGTTAGCGGGAGTCGCTACGAGCAGTACTTC	CASSIVSGSRYEQYF
-	TRBV5-4	TRBD1	TRBJ1-6	TGTGCCAGCAGCTTAGGGGACAGGAATTCACCCCTCCACTTT	CASSLGDRNSPLHF
-	TRBV7-9	-	TRBJ2-7	TGTGCCAGCACAAACAGTGCCTACGAGCAGTACTTC	CASTNSAYEQYF
-	TRBV28	TRBD1	TRBJ1-1	TGTGCCAGCAGTCCACGGTTTATAACAGGGGGCGCTGAAGCTTTCTTT	CASSPRFITGGAEAFF
-	TRBV13	-	TRBJ1-2	TGTGCCAGCACCAACTCCGGGTTAAACTATGGCTACACCTTC	CASTNSGLNYGYTF
-	TRBV27	-	TRBJ2-1	TGTGCCAGCAGTTACGGGGAAAATGAGCAGTTCTTC	CASSYGENEQFF
-	TRBV19	-	TRBJ1-2	TGTGCCAGTAGTATCGACAGAGAATATGGCTACACCTTC	CASSIDREYGYTF
-	TRBV10-2	TRBD1	TRBJ2-7	TGCGCCAGCAGGGACTGGGACAGCAGCTCCTACGAGCAGTACTTC	CASRDWDSSSYEQYF